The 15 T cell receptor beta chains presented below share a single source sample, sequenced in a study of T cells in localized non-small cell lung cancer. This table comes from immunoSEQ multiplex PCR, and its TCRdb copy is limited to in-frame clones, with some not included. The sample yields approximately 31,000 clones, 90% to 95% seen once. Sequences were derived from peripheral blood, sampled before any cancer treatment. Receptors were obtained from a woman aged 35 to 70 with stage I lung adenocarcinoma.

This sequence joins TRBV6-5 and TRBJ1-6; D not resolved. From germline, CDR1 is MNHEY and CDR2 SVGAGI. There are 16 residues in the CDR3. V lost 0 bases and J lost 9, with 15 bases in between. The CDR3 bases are TGTGCCAGCAGTTACTCGTCTGGGAGGACGGGTTCACCCCTCCACTTT. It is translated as CASSYSSGRTGSPLHF.

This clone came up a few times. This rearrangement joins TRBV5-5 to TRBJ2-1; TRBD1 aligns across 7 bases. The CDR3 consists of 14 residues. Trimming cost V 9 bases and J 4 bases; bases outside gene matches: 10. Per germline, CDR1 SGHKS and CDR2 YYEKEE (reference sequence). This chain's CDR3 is CATIGTDAYNEQFF. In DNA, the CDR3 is TGTGCCACCATAGGGACAGACGCTTACAATGAGCAGTTCTTC.

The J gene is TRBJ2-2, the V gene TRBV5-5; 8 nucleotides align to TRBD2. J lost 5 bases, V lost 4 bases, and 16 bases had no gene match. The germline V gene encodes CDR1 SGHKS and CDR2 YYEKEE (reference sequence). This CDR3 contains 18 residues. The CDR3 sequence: CASSRGVAGRMRTGELFF. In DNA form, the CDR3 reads TGTGCCAGCAGCCGGGGGGTAGCGGGGCGTATGAGGACCGGGGAGCTGTTTTTT.

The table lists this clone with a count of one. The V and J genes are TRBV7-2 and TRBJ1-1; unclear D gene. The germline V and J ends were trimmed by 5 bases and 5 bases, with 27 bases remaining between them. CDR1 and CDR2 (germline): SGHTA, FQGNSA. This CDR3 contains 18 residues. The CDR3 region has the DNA TGTGCCAGCAGCCTTAGATCGGTTGGGAGTAGGGTTGATACTGAAGCTTTCTTT. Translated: CASSLRSVGSRVDTEAFF.

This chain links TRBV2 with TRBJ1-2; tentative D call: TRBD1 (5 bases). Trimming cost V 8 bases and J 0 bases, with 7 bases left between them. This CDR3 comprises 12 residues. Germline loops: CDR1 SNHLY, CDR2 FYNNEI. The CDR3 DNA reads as TGTGCCAGCGGGGGGGCTAACTATGGCTACACCTTC. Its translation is CASGGANYGYTF.

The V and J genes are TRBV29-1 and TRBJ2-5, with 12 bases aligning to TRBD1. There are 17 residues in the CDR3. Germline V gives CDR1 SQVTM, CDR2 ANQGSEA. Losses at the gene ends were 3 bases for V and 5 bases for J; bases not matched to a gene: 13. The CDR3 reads CSVEGDWGQGAWETQYF. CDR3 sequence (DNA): TGCAGCGTTGAGGGGGATTGGGGACAGGGGGCTTGGGAGACCCAGTACTTC.

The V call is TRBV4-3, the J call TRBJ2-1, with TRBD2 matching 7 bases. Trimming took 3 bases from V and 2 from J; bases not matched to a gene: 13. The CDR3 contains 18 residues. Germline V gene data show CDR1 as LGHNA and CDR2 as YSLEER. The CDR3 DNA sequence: TGCGCCAGCAGCCACACCCTAGCGGCAAGGGACCCCTACAATGAGCAGTTCTTC. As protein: CASSHTLAARDPYNEQFF.

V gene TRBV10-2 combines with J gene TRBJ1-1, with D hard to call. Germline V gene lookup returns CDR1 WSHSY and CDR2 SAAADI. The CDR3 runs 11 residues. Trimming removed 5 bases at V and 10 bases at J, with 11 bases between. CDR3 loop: CASSSNLGAFF. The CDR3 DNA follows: TGCGCCAGCAGTTCAAATCTGGGAGCTTTCTTT.

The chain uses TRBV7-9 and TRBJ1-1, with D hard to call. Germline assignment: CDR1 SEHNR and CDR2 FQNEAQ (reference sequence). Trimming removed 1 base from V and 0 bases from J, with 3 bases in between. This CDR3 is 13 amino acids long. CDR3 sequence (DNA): TGTGCCAGCAGCTTAGTGGTGAACACTGAAGCTTTCTTT. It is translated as CASSLVVNTEAFF.

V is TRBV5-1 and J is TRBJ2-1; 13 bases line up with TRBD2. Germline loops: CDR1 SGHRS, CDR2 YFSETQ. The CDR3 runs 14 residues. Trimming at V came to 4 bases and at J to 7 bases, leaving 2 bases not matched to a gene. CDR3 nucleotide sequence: TGCGCCAGCAGCCGACTAGCGGGGGGTAATGAGCAGTTCTTC. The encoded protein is CASSRLAGGNEQFF.

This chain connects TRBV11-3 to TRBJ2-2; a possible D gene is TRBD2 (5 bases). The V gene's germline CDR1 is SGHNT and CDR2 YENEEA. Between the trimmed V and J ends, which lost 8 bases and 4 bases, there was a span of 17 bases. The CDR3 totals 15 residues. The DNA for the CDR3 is TGTGCCAGCGAAGAGGGCAGAGTGGGCACCGGGGAGCTGTTTTTT. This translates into CASEEGRVGTGELFF.

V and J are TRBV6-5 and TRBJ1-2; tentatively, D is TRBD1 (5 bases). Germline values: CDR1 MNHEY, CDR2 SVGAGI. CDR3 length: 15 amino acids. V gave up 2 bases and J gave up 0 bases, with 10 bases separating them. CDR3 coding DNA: TGTGCCAGCAGTTACGGGGTAGGGGCTAACTATGGCTACACCTTC. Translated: CASSYGVGANYGYTF.

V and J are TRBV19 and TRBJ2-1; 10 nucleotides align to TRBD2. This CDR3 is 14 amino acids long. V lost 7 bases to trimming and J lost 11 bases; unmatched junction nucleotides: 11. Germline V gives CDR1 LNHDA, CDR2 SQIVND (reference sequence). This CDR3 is CASTKGRTSGQQFF. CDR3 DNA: TGTGCCAGTACGAAGGGTAGGACTAGCGGACAGCAGTTCTTC. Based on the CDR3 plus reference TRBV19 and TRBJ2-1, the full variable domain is DGGITQSPKYLFRKEGQNVTLSCEQNLNHDAMYWYRQDPGQGLRLIYYSQIVNDFQKGDIAEGYSVSREKKESFPLTVTSAQKNPTAFYLCASTKGRTSGQQFFGPGTRLTVL.

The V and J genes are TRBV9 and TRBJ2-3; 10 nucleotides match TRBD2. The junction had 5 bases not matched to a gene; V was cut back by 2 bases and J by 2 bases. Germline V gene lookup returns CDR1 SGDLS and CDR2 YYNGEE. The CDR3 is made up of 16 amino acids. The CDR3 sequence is CASSVAGLADTDTQYF. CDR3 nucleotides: TGTGCCAGCAGCGTCGCCGGACTAGCGGACACAGATACGCAGTATTTT.

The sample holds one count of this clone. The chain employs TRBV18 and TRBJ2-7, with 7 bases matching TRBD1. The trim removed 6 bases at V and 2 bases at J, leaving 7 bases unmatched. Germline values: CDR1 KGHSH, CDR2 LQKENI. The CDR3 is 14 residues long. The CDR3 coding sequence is TGTGCCAGCTCGGGAGCGGACAGGCCCTACGAGCAGTACTTC. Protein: CASSGADRPYEQYF. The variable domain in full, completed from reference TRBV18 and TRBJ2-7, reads NAGVMQNPRHLVRRRGQEARLRCSPMKGHSHVYWYRQLPEEGLKFMVYLQKENIIDESGMPKERFSAEFPKEGPSILRIQQVVRGDSAAYFCASSGADRPYEQYFGPGTRLTVT.